The sequence of this TCR beta chain was determined in a study of spatial heterogeneity in lung cancer. The CDR3 covers 16 residues. One entry per CDR3 protein results from TCRdb running MiXCR on the 5' RACE reads. The sample consists of 39,000 or so distinct CDR3 sequences, roughly 8% of them appearing once. Time point defined: sample taken at primary tumor resection. The donors, roughly 70 patients with untreated early-stage non-small cell lung cancer, provided the samples. Sample: PBMCs, taken at surgery. The sequence was collected from a male donor with early-stage non-small cell lung cancer. The J gene is TRBJ2-1, the V gene TRBV12-2; the table's D call of TRBD2 was not tested on the DNA. TRBV12-2 is a listed pseudogene. This CDR3 is CASRAWTSGSYNEQFF. CDR3 nucleotide sequence: TGTGCAAGTCGCGCCTGGACTAGCGGGAGCTACAATGAGCAGTTCTTC.